This TCR beta chain derives from a study of glioma-infiltrating T cells. Notes on the study in general: CDR3 overlap between tissue and blood was very small. Tissue-blood divergence was below expectation in non-neoplastic patients, above in gliomas.

This clonotype was counted many times. Its antigen is currently unknown. Per germline, CDR1 SGHNT and CDR2 YYREEE (reference sequence). The CDR3 consists of 16 residues. V was cut by 1 base and J by 1 base, with 14 bases left in between. TCR alpha and beta CDR3 regions were amplified from RNA using iRepertoire nested multiplex PCR. MiXCR, applied by TCRdb to the multiplex PCR reads, yields one record per CDR3 protein. The table lists around 170,000 distinct CDR3 sequences, around 40% of them singletons. This TCR came from a human donor with low-grade glioma or glioblastoma, undergoing nonglioma brain surgery, or in good health (not recorded which). V usage is TRBV5-4 and J usage is TRBJ2-5; D might be TRBD2 (6 bases). The sample comprised glioma tissue, nonneoplastic brain tissue, or PBMCs (not recorded which). The CDR3 loop reads CASSLFVAAIQETQYF. The CDR3 DNA follows: TGTGCCAGCAGCTTGTTTGTAGCGGCAATCCAAGAGACCCAGTACTTC.